A selection of T cell receptor beta chains follows, all from one sample in a study of T cells expressing NK-cell markers. TCRdb re-called the 5' RACE reads and shows each CDR3 protein once, DNA omitted. This sample lists 500,000 to 700,000 distinct CDR3 sequences; its ten largest clones have 3% to 4.5%. Sample: blood T cells: a sorted CD56 or NKG2C T cell subset, CD4+ or CD8+ T cells, or bulk PBMC T cells (not recorded which). All receptors derive from a man aged 18 to 29 in good health. The CDR3 runs from the conserved cysteine through the conserved F or W.

J gene: TRBJ2-7; V gene: TRBV5-1; CDR3 protein: CASSSTSGAEESYEQYF
J gene: TRBJ2-7; V gene: TRBV12-3/TRBV12-4; CDR3 protein: CASSLTGGLGEQYF
J gene: TRBJ2-1; V gene: TRBV10-1; CDR3 protein: CASSENVQGGQFF
J gene: TRBJ2-7; V gene: TRBV12-3/TRBV12-4; CDR3 protein: CASSLGPGGSSYEQYF
J gene: TRBJ2-2; V gene: TRBV5-1; CDR3 protein: CASSTGTGTGELFF
J gene: TRBJ2-1; V gene: TRBV11-1; CDR3 protein: CASRPTGGKRSSYNEQFF
J gene: TRBJ2-1; V gene: TRBV12-3/TRBV12-4; CDR3 protein: CASRGGTSYNEQFF
J gene: TRBJ2-2; V gene: TRBV12-3/TRBV12-4; CDR3 protein: CASSPSTSGRSPPGELFF
J gene: TRBJ1-2; V gene: TRBV4-1; CDR3 protein: CASSQDPPAYGYTF
J gene: TRBJ2-2; V gene: TRBV6-4; CDR3 protein: CASSTTGGYTGELFF
J gene: TRBJ1-2; V gene: TRBV11-2; CDR3 protein: CASSQTGAMAGYTF
J gene: TRBJ2-3; V gene: TRBV12-3/TRBV12-4; CDR3 protein: CASSWPTTGSGSTDTQYF
J gene: TRBJ1-2; V gene: TRBV20-1; CDR3 protein: CSAYPPGSYGYTF
J gene: TRBJ2-7; V gene: TRBV7-3; CDR3 protein: CASSFGPSAYF
J gene: TRBJ1-1; V gene: TRBV12-3/TRBV12-4; CDR3 protein: CASSRRGEAFF
J gene: TRBJ2-7; V gene: TRBV2; CDR3 protein: CASSERTGFPYEQYF
J gene: TRBJ2-1; V gene: TRBV29-1; CDR3 protein: CSVEDLRVGFYNEQFF
J gene: TRBJ2-6; V gene: TRBV27; CDR3 protein: CASMRTRVKTGANVLTF
J gene: TRBJ2-5; V gene: TRBV2; CDR3 protein: CASRGHPETQYF
J gene: TRBJ1-6; V gene: TRBV6-5; CDR3 protein: CASSYFDRSHYNSPLHF
J gene: TRBJ2-5; V gene: TRBV20-1; CDR3 protein: CSAQGVTGPGGGETQYF
J gene: TRBJ2-4; V gene: TRBV20-1; CDR3 protein: CSARWLGLAKNIQYF
J gene: TRBJ2-7; V gene: TRBV12-3/TRBV12-4; CDR3 protein: CASSLDRTYEQYF
J gene: TRBJ2-2; V gene: TRBV5-1; CDR3 protein: CASSLSEGELFF
J gene: TRBJ2-1; V gene: TRBV5-1; CDR3 protein: CASSLTATSYNEQFF
J gene: TRBJ2-1; V gene: TRBV18; CDR3 protein: CASSPPSGRRDEQFF
J gene: TRBJ2-7; V gene: TRBV7-9; CDR3 protein: CASSWRSGSFSYEQYF
J gene: TRBJ2-3; V gene: TRBV18; CDR3 protein: CASSPGTHTDTQYF
J gene: TRBJ2-2; V gene: TRBV5-1; CDR3 protein: CASSGGAFTGELFF
J gene: TRBJ2-5; V gene: TRBV5-1; CDR3 protein: CASSSTGTGGGETQYF
J gene: TRBJ2-1; V gene: TRBV5-5; CDR3 protein: CASSPTGLTEQFF
J gene: TRBJ1-5; V gene: TRBV20-1; CDR3 protein: CSARRGTGVEPQHF
J gene: TRBJ2-7; V gene: TRBV10-3; CDR3 protein: CAIGLQGGIGEQYF
J gene: TRBJ2-2; V gene: TRBV29-1; CDR3 protein: CSVDKGFTGELFF
J gene: TRBJ1-2; V gene: TRBV12-3/TRBV12-4; CDR3 protein: CASRTPGHYGYTF
J gene: TRBJ2-3; V gene: TRBV6-2/TRBV6-3; CDR3 protein: CASSFLSDTQYF
J gene: TRBJ2-3; V gene: TRBV5-1; CDR3 protein: CASSPQSDTQYF
J gene: TRBJ2-1; V gene: TRBV12-3/TRBV12-4; CDR3 protein: CASSPLGDSGSSYNEQFF
J gene: TRBJ2-5; V gene: TRBV27; CDR3 protein: CASSPRQVPETQYF
J gene: TRBJ1-6; V gene: TRBV6-5; CDR3 protein: CASKTGNGSPLHF
J gene: TRBJ2-5; V gene: TRBV6-1; CDR3 protein: CASSEASGTEETQYF
J gene: TRBJ2-7; V gene: TRBV6-1; CDR3 protein: CASSTPSTGHRSYEQYF
J gene: TRBJ2-7; V gene: TRBV5-4; CDR3 protein: CASRRTLSYEQYF
J gene: TRBJ2-5; V gene: TRBV5-1; CDR3 protein: CASSLGQMWQETQYF